What follows are 20 T cell receptor beta chains derived from one specimen sequenced in a study of Ad26.COV2.S vaccination and SARS-CoV-2 variants. The protocol was immunoSEQ multiplex PCR, while the TCRdb copy is restricted to in-frame clones and leaves out a portion. The sample includes roughly 380,000 clones, 92% of them seen just once. The sample here was peripheral blood, taken after recovery from COVID-19. All receptors derive from a human donor who had recovered from COVID-19.

The V and J genes are TRBV11-3 and TRBJ1-2, with 10 bases aligning to TRBD1. Germline V gene data show CDR1 as SGHNT and CDR2 as YENEEA. After removal of 5 bases from V and 0 bases from J, the junction contained 12 bases not matched to a gene. The CDR3 length is 18 residues. The CDR3 region is CASSLSPGQGPSNYGYTF. CDR3 nucleotides: TGTGCCAGCAGCCTTTCCCCGGGACAGGGGCCCTCTAACTATGGCTACACCTTC.

This clone was detected once. The rearrangement links TRBV9 to TRBJ1-1; 8 bases line up with TRBD1. Looked up from germline, CDR1 is SGDLS and CDR2 is YYNGEE. V trimming: 4 bases; J trimming: 3 bases; junction bases outside the gene matches: 8. The CDR3 extends over 15 amino acids. CDR3 loop: CASSPLTGVDTEAFF. The CDR3 region has the DNA TGTGCCAGCAGCCCGCTGACAGGGGTGGACACTGAAGCTTTCTTT.

The V gene is TRBV4-1, the J gene TRBJ2-7; D is unresolved. From germline, CDR1 is MGHRA and CDR2 YSYEKL. V gave up 0 bases and J gave up 11 bases, with 17 bases separating them. The CDR3 spans 14 residues. The CDR3 loop is CASSQDQRSRQEYF. The CDR3 DNA follows: TGCGCCAGCAGCCAAGATCAGCGCTCCAGGCAGGAGTACTTC.

This rearrangement joins TRBV11-2 to TRBJ2-5, with D uncertain. The CDR3 length is 13 residues. CDR1 and CDR2 (germline): SGHAT, FQNNGV. Trimming shortened V by 1 base and J by 2 bases, and 5 bases separated the two germline ends. CDR3 coding DNA: TGTGCCAGCAGCTTAGTCAGACAAGAGACCCAGTACTTC. Residues: CASSLVRQETQYF.

The chain is built from TRBV4-3 and TRBJ1-1; TRBD1 might be the D (5 bases). The CDR3 extends over 15 amino acids. Trimming pared 0 bases from V and 5 bases from J, leaving 13 bases between. Germline V gene sequence: CDR1 LGHNA, CDR2 YSLEER. CDR3 sequence reads: CASSQDLGVETEAFF. CDR3 nucleotide sequence: TGCGCCAGCAGCCAAGATTTGGGGGTAGAGACTGAAGCTTTCTTT.

V usage is TRBV3-1 (or the pseudogene TRBV3-2) and J usage is TRBJ1-2; possible D gene TRBD1, 6 bases. In germline, CDR1 is LGHDT, CDR2 YNNKEL (reference sequence). This CDR3 spans 15 amino acids. Trimming pared 1 base from V and 3 bases from J, leaving 12 bases between. The CDR3 DNA is TGTGCCAGCAGCCAAGGTGGACAGCCCTACTATGGCTACACCTTC. Amino acids: CASSQGGQPYYGYTF.

The CDR3 DNA is TGTGCCAGCAGCGTAGAGGGACAGGGTTCTTCACCCCTCCACTTT. Translated, it gives CASSVEGQGSSPLHF. This chain connects TRBV9 to TRBJ1-6; 9 bases line up with TRBD1. Germline values: CDR1 SGDLS, CDR2 YYNGEE. J lost 9 bases, V lost 0 bases, and 4 bases had no gene match. This CDR3 is built from 15 residues.

The V call is TRBV9, the J call TRBJ1-3; TRBD1 aligns across 8 bases. Trimming at V came to 4 bases and at J to 4 bases, leaving 7 bases not matched to a gene. The CDR3 extends over 15 amino acids. Looked up from germline, CDR1 is SGDLS and CDR2 is YYNGEE. The CDR3 spells CASSSSGGSGNTIYF. CDR3 nucleotides: TGTGCCAGCAGCAGCTCAGGGGGCTCGGGAAACACCATATATTTT.

The J gene is TRBJ2-3, the V gene TRBV29-1, with TRBD1 matching 9 bases. CDR1 and CDR2 (germline): SQVTM, ANQGSEA. The CDR3 runs 14 residues. J gave up 0 bases and V 5 bases, and 3 bases lay outside the gene matches. The DNA for the CDR3 is TGCAGCGTTCAACAGGGGGCTAGCACAGATACGCAGTATTTT. It specifies CSVQQGASTDTQYF.

This clone was counted at least ten times. The rearrangement links TRBV20-1 to TRBJ1-4; 7 bases match TRBD1. CDR1 is DFQATT and CDR2 is SNEGSKA in the germline V gene (reference sequence). V shed 3 bases, J shed 4 bases, and the junction held 14 bases outside the gene matches. The CDR3 extends over 17 amino acids. CDR3 DNA sequence: TGCAGTGCTAGTGAGATTAGTAAGACAGGGCGTAATGAAAAACTGTTTTTT. It translates to CSASEISKTGRNEKLFF.

V is TRBV27 and J is TRBJ1-2; 7 nucleotides align to TRBD1. Germline V gene sequence: CDR1 MNHEY, CDR2 SMNVEV (reference sequence). The CDR3 loop spans 13 amino acids. The V segment lost 7 bases and the J segment 4 bases; nucleotides outside the gene matches: 6. The CDR3 DNA is TGTGCCAGCAAAGAGGGGGCTACCTATGGCTACACCTTC. Translating it yields CASKEGATYGYTF.

DNA for the CDR3: TGTGCCAGCAGGGGGGTAGGGGCCGGGGAGCTGTTTTTT. Translating gives CASRGVGAGELFF. The rearrangement links TRBV27 to TRBJ2-2; D is perhaps TRBD1 or TRBD2 (5 bases each). Germline V lookup: CDR1 MNHEY, CDR2 SMNVEV (reference sequence). V lost 6 bases and J 6 bases, leaving 11 bases between the germline ends. This CDR3 is 13 amino acids long.

This clone was counted once. The chain links TRBV19 to TRBJ1-1; 7 positions agree with TRBD1. Trimming cost V 5 bases and J 4 bases; bases outside gene matches: 10. Per the germline V gene, CDR1 is LNHDA and CDR2 is SQIVND (reference sequence). The CDR3 length is 15 residues. The DNA of the CDR3 is TGTGCCAGTAGTGCGGGCGACAGGGTAGGCACTGAAGCTTTCTTT. Its translation: CASSAGDRVGTEAFF.

The V and J genes are TRBV13 and TRBJ1-1; 8 nucleotides agree with TRBD1. J was trimmed by 5 bases and V by 5 bases; bases with no gene match: 10. Per germline, CDR1 PRHDT and CDR2 FYEKMQ (reference sequence). The CDR3 is 15 residues long. The CDR3 bases are TGTGCCAGCAGCCGCCAGGGGGCGCGTTTAACTGAAGCTTTCTTT. This encodes CASSRQGARLTEAFF. The complete variable domain, with remaining parts taken from reference TRBV13 and TRBJ1-1, reads AAGVIQSPRHLIKEKRETATLKCYPIPRHDTVYWYQQGPGQDPQFLISFYEKMQSDKGSIPDRFSAQQFSDYHSELNMSSLELGDSALYFCASSRQGARLTEAFFGQGTRLTVV.

V usage is TRBV6-6 and J usage is TRBJ2-5, with unresolved D. CDR1 is MNHNY and CDR2 is SVGAGI in the germline V gene (reference sequence). V lost 2 bases and J 4 bases, leaving 5 bases between the germline ends. The CDR3 spans 12 residues. CDR3 coding DNA: TGTGCCAGCAGTTACCCGTTAGAGACCCAGTACTTC. This translates into CASSYPLETQYF.

V usage is TRBV19 and J usage is TRBJ1-6; perhaps TRBD1 as D (5 bases). The CDR3 is made up of 15 amino acids. CDR1 and CDR2 from the germline V gene are LNHDA and SQIVND (reference sequence). The germline V and J ends were trimmed by 5 bases and 8 bases, with 16 bases remaining between them. The CDR3 bases are TGTGCCAGTAGTGGCAGGTCGGGGGGTTATTCACCCCTCCACTTT. This gives the protein CASSGRSGGYSPLHF. Complete variable domain (other parts from reference TRBV19 and TRBJ1-6): DGGITQSPKYLFRKEGQNVTLSCEQNLNHDAMYWYRQDPGQGLRLIYYSQIVNDFQKGDIAEGYSVSREKKESFPLTVTSAQKNPTAFYLCASSGRSGGYSPLHFGNGTRLTVT.

The genes are TRBV2 and TRBJ1-2; D remains unclear. CDR1 SNHLY and CDR2 FYNNEI come from the germline V gene. Trimming stripped 5 bases from V and 8 bases from J, with 15 bases between. CDR3 length: 13 residues. The CDR3 region is CASSSDKLYGYTF. CDR3 DNA sequence: TGTGCCAGCAGTTCGGATAAACTATACGGCTACACCTTC.

This clone was counted once. The chain uses TRBV19 and TRBJ2-6; D may match TRBD1 or TRBD2 (5 bases each). The germline CDR1 and CDR2 sequences are LNHDA and SQIVND (reference sequence). V lost 5 bases to trimming and J lost 0 bases, with 11 bases between them. This CDR3 has 16 amino acids. This CDR3 reads CASSPGRFSGANVLTF. DNA for the CDR3: TGTGCCAGTAGTCCGGGACGGTTCTCTGGGGCCAACGTCCTGACTTTC.

V gene TRBV14 combines with J gene TRBJ1-1, with 7 bases aligning to TRBD1. CDR3 length equals 18 residues. CDR1 is SGHDN and CDR2 is FVKESK in the germline V gene. The V and J ends lost 1 base and 5 bases, in that order; junction bases with no gene match: 16. CDR3 coding DNA: TGTGCCAGCAGCCAAGGGCTAGAGAGGGGGCATGTAGGGACTGAAGCTTTCTTT. Translated: CASSQGLERGHVGTEAFF.

The V and J genes are TRBV19 and TRBJ2-7; D tentatively reads TRBD1 or TRBD2 (6 bases each). Per the germline V gene, CDR1 is LNHDA and CDR2 is SQIVND (reference sequence). This CDR3 spans 15 amino acids. Trimming took off 1 base at V and 0 bases at J, with 10 bases between the two ends. The CDR3 nucleotides read TGTGCCAGTAGTATAGGGGGGGCGAGCTCCTACGAGCAGTACTTC. Its translation: CASSIGGASSYEQYF. The variable domain in full, with the rest retrieved from reference TRBV19 and TRBJ2-7, is DGGITQSPKYLFRKEGQNVTLSCEQNLNHDAMYWYRQDPGQGLRLIYYSQIVNDFQKGDIAEGYSVSREKKESFPLTVTSAQKNPTAFYLCASSIGGASSYEQYFGPGTRLTVT.